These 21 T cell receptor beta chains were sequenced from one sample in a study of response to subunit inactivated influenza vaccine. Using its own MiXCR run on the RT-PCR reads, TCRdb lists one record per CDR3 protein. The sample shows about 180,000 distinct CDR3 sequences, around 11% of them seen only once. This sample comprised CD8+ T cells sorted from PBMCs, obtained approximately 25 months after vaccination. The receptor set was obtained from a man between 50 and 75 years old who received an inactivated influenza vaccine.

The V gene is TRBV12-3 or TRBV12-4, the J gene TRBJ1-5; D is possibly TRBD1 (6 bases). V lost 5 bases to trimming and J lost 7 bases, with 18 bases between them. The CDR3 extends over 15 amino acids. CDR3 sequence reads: CASSHLGQGKQPQHF. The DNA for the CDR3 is TGTGCCAGCAGTCACCTAGGGCAGGGGAAACAGCCCCAGCATTTT.

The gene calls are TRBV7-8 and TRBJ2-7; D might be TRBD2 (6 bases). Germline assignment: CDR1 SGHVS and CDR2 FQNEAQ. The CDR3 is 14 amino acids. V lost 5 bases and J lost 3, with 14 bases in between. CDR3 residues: CASSKGTSDYEQYF. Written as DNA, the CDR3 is TGTGCCAGCAGCAAAGGGACTTCCGACTACGAGCAGTACTTC.

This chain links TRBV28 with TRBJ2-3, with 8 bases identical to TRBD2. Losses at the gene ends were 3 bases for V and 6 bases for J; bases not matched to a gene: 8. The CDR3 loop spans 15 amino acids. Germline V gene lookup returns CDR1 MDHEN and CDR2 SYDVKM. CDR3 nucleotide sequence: TGTGCCAGCAGTTTGGCGGCTAGCGGGCGGGATACGCAGTATTTT. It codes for CASSLAASGRDTQYF.

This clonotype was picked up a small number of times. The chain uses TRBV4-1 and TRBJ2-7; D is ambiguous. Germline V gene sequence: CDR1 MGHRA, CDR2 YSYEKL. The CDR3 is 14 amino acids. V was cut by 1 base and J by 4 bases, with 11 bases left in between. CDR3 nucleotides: TGCGCCAGCAGCCAAGTTAAGGGTTCTTACGAGCAGTACTTC. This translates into CASSQVKGSYEQYF.

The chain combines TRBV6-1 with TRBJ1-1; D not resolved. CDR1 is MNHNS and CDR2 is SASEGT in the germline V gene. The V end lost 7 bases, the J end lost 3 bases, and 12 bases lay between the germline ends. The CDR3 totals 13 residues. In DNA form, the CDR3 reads TGTGCCAGCAATCGGCGCGGGGACACTGAAGCTTTCTTT. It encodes CASNRRGDTEAFF.

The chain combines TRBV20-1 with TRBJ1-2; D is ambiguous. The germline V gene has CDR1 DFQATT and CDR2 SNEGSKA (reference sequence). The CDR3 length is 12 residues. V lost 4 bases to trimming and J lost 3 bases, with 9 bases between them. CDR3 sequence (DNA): TGCAGTGCTAAAGATGGTTACTATGGCTACACCTTC. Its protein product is CSAKDGYYGYTF.

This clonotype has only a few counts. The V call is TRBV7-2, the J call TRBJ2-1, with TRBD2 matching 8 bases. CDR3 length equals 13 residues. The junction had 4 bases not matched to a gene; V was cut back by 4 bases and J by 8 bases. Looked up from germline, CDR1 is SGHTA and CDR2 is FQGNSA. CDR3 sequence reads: CASSSSGSYEQFF. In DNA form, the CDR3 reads TGTGCCAGCAGCTCCAGCGGGAGCTATGAGCAGTTCTTC.

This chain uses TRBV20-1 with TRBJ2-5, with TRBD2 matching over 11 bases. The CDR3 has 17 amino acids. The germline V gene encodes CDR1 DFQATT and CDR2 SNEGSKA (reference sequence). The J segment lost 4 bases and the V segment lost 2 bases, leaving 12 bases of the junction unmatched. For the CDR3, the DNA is TGCAGTGCTAGACCATTAGCGGGAGGGCCCTCTCCAGAGACCCAGTACTTC. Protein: CSARPLAGGPSPETQYF.

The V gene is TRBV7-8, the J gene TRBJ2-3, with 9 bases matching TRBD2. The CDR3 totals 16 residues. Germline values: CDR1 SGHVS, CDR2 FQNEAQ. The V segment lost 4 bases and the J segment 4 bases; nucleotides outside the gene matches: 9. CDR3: CASSSTSGWPSDTQYF. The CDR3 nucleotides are TGTGCCAGCAGCTCCACTAGCGGGTGGCCCTCAGATACGCAGTATTTT.

CDR3 amino acids: CSARDTGAPGNTIYF. The CDR3 DNA reads TGCAGTGCTAGAGATACGGGGGCACCTGGAAACACCATATATTTT. The V call is TRBV20-1, the J call TRBJ1-3; D is possibly TRBD1 (6 bases). The CDR3 sequence is 15 residues long. The V end was cut by 0 bases, the J end by 2 bases, with 11 bases between. In germline, CDR1 is DFQATT, CDR2 SNEGSKA (reference sequence).

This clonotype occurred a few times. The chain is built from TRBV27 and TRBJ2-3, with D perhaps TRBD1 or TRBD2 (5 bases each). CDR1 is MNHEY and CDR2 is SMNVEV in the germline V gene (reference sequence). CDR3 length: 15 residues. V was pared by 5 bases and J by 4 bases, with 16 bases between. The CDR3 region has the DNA TGTGCCAGCAGTCCCGGGACCGTAGGCGCAGATACGCAGTATTTT. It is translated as CASSPGTVGADTQYF.

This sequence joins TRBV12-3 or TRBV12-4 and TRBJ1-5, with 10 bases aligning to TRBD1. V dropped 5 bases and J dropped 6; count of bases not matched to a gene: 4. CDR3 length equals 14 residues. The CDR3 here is CASSLRDRGQPQHF. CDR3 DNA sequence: TGTGCCAGCAGTCTTCGGGACAGGGGTCAGCCCCAGCATTTT.

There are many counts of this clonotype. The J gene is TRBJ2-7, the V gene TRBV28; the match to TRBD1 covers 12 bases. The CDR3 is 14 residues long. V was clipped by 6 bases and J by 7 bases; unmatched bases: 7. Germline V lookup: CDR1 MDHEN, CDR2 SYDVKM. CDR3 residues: CASRVGDRGPEQYF. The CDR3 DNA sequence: TGTGCCAGCAGGGTAGGGGACAGGGGGCCTGAGCAGTACTTC.

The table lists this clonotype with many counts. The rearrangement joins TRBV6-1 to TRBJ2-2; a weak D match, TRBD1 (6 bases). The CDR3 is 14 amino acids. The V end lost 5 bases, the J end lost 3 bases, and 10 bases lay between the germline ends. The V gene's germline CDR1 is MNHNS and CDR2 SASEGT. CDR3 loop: CASSPGADTGELFF. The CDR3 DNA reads TGTGCCAGCAGTCCAGGGGCCGACACCGGGGAGCTGTTTTTT.

Here the CDR3 reads CASSLGRGTGVAEAFF. CDR3 nucleotide sequence: TGTGCCAGCAGCTTAGGGCGAGGGACAGGGGTAGCTGAAGCTTTCTTT. This chain joins TRBV7-6 and TRBJ1-1; 10 bases agree with TRBD1. Germline V gene sequence: CDR1 SGHVS, CDR2 FNYEAQ. The CDR3 runs to 16 residues. V was pared by 1 base and J by 6 bases, with 8 bases of the junction left unmatched. The full variable domain, rest sourced from reference TRBV7-6 and TRBJ1-1, is GAGVSQSPRYKVTKRGQDVALRCDPISGHVSLYWYRQALGQGPEFLTYFNYEAQQDKSGLPNDRFSAERPEGSISTLTIQRTEQRDSAMYRCASSLGRGTGVAEAFFGQGTRLTVV.

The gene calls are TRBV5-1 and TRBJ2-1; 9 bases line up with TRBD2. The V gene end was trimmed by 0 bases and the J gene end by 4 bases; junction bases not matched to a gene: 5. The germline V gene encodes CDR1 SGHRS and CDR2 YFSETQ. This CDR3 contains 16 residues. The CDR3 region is CASSLESLAGYNEQFF. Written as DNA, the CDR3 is TGCGCCAGCAGCTTGGAATCTCTAGCGGGATACAATGAGCAGTTCTTC.

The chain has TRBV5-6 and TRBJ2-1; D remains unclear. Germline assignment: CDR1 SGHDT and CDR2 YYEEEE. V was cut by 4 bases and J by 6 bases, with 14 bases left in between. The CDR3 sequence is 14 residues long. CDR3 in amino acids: CASSPRLFCNEQFF. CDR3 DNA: TGTGCCAGCAGCCCCCGCCTCTTCTGCAATGAGCAGTTCTTC.

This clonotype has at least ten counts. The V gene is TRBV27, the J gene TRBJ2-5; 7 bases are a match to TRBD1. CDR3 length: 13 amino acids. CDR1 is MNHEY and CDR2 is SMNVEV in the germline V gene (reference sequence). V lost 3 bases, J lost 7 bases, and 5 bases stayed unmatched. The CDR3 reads CASSFDRAVTQYF. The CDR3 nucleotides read TGTGCCAGCAGTTTTGACAGGGCGGTGACCCAGTACTTC.

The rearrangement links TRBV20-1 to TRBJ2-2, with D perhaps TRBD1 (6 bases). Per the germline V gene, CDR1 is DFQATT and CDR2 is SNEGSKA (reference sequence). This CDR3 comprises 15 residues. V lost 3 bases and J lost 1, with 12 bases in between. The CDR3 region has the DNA TGCAGTGCTAGCGGTCACAGGGTGAACACCGGGGAGCTGTTTTTT. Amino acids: CSASGHRVNTGELFF.

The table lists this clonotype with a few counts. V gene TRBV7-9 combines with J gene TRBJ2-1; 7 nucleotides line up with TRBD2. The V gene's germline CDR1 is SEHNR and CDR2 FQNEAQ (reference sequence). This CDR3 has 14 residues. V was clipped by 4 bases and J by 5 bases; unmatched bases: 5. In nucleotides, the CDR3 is TGTGCCAGCAGCTCCGTCGGGGGGAACAATGAGCAGTTCTTC. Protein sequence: CASSSVGGNNEQFF.

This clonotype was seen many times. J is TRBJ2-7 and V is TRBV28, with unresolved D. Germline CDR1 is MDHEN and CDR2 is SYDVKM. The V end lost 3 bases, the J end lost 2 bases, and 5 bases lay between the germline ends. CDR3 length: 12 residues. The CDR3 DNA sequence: TGTGCCAGCAGTTTCTTTGCCTACGAGCAGTACTTC. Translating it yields CASSFFAYEQYF.